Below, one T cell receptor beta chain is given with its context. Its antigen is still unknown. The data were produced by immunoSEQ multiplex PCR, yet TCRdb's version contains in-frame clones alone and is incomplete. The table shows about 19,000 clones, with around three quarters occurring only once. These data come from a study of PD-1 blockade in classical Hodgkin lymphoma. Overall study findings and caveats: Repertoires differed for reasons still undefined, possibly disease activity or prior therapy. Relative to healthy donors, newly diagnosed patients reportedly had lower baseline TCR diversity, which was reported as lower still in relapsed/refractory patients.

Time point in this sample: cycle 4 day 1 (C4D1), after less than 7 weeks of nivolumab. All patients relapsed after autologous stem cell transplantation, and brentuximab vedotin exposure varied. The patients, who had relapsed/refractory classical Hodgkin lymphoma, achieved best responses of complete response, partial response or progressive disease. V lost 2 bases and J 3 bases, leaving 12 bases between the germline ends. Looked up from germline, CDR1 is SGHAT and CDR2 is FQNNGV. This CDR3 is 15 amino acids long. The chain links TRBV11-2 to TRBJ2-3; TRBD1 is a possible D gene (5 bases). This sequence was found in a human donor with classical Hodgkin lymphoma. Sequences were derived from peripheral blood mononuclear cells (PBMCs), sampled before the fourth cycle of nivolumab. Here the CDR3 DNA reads TGTGCCAGCAGCTTATGGTCAGGGAAGACAGATACGCAGTATTTT. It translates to CASSLWSGKTDTQYF. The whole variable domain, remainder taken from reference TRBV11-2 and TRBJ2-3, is EAGVAQSPRYKIIEKRQSVAFWCNPISGHATLYWYQQILGQGPKLLIQFQNNGVVDDSQLPKDRFSAERLKGVDSTLKIQPAKLEDSAVYLCASSLWSGKTDTQYFGPGTRLTVL.